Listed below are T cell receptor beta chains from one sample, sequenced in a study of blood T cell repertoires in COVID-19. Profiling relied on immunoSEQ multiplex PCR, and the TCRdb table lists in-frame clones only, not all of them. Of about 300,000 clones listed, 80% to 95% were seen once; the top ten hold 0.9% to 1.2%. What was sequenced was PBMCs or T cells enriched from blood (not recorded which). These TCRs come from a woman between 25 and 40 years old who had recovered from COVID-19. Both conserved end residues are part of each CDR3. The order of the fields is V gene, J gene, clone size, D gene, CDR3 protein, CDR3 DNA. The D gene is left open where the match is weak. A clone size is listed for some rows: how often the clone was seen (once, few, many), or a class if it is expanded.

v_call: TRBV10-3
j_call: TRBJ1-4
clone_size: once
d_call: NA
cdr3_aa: CAIQQALNEKLFF
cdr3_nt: TGTGCCATTCAACAGGCCCTTAATGAAAAACTGTTTTTT

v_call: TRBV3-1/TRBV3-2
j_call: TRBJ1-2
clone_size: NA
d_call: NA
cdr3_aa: CASSQAVGYGYTF
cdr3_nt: TGTGCCAGCAGCCAAGCAGTTGGTTATGGCTACACCTTC

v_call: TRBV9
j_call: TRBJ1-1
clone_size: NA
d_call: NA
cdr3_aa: CASSPRGNRANTEAFF
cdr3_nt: TGTGCCAGCAGCCCCCGAGGGAACAGGGCGAACACTGAAGCTTTCTTT

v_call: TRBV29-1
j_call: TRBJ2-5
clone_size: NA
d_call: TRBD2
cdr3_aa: CSVLLGTSQETQYF
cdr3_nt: TGCAGTGTATTGTTAGGGACTAGCCAAGAGACCCAGTACTTC

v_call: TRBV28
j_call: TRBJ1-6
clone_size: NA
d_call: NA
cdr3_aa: CASSSSTGSYNSPLHF
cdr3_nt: TGTGCCAGCAGTTCCTCGACGGGATCCTATAATTCACCCCTCCACTTT

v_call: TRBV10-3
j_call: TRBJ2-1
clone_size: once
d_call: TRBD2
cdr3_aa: CAMGTSGNYNNEQFF
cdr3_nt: TGTGCCATGGGGACTAGCGGAAATTATAACAATGAGCAGTTCTTC

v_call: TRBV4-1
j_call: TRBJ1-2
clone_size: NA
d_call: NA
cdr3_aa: CASSQPGEGDYGYTF
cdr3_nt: TGCGCCAGCAGCCAACCGGGAGAGGGTGACTATGGCTACACCTTC

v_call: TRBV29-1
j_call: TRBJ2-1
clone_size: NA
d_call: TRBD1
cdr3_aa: CSVRGTGNNEQFF
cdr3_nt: TGCAGCGTTAGAGGGACAGGCAACAATGAGCAGTTCTTC

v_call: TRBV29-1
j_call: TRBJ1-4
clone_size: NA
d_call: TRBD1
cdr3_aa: CSVRTGTEKLFF
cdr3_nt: TGCAGCGTCCGGACAGGGACTGAAAAACTGTTTTTT

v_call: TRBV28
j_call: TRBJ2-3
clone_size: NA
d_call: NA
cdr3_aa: CASSLIQGTWTDTQYF
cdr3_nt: TGTGCCAGCAGTTTAATTCAGGGGACATGGACAGATACGCAGTATTTT

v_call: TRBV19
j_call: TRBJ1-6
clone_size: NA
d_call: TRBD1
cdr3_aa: CASSIYPQGVTNSPLHF
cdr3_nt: TGTGCCAGTAGCATTTACCCACAGGGGGTAACCAATTCACCCCTCCACTTT

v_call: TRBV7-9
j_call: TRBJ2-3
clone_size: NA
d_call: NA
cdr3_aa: CASSHAGDTQYF
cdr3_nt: TGTGCCAGCAGCCACGCGGGAGATACGCAGTATTTT

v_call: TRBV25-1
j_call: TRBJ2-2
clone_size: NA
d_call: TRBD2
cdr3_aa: CASSAVASGSFTGELFF
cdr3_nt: TGTGCCAGCAGTGCCGTGGCTAGCGGGAGCTTCACCGGGGAGCTGTTTTTT

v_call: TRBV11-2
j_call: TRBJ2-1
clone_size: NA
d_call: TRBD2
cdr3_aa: CASSSRLATTDEQFF
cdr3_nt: TGTGCCAGCAGCTCTCGACTAGCAACGACTGATGAGCAGTTCTTC

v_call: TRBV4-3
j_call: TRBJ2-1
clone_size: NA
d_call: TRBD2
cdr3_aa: CASSQVRDYYEQFF
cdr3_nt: TGCGCCAGCAGCCAAGTCAGGGACTATTATGAGCAGTTCTTC

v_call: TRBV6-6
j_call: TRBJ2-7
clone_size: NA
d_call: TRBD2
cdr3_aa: CASSYTSGSGYEQYF
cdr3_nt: TGTGCCAGCAGTTACACTAGCGGGAGCGGCTACGAGCAGTACTTC

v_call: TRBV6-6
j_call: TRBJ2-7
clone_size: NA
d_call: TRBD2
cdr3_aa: CASSYGGRKDEQYF
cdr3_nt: TGTGCCAGCAGTTATGGCGGGAGGAAGGACGAGCAGTACTTC

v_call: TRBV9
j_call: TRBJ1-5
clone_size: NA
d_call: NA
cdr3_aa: CASSVGPNQPQHF
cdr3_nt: TGTGCCAGCAGCGTAGGGCCCAATCAGCCCCAGCATTTT

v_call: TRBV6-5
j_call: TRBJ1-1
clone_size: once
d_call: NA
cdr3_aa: CASSPGGTEAFF
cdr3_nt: TGTGCCAGCAGTCCCGGGGGCACTGAAGCTTTCTTT

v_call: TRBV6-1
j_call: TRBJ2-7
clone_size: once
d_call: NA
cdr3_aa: CASSEFASLDYEQYF
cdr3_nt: TGTGCCAGCAGTGAATTTGCTAGCTTAGACTACGAGCAGTACTTC

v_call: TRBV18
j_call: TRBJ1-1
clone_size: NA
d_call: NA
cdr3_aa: CASSPNEGTEAFF
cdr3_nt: TGTGCCAGCTCACCTAATGAGGGAACTGAAGCTTTCTTT

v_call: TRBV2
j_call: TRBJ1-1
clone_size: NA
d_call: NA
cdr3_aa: CATGQPEAFF
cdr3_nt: TGTGCCACCGGACAGCCTGAAGCTTTCTTT

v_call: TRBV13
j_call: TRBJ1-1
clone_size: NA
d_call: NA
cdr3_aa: CASSLGVGGGRYEAFF
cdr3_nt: TGTGCCAGCAGCTTAGGCGTTGGGGGCGGCCGTTACGAAGCTTTCTTT

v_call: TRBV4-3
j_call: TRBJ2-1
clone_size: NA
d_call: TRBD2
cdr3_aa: CASSQSGRVDNEQFF
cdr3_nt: TGCGCCAGCAGTCAAAGCGGGAGGGTCGACAATGAGCAGTTCTTC

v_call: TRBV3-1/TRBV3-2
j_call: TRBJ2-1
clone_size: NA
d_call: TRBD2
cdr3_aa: CASSQVARGLAGGYYNEQFF
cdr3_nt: TGTGCCAGCAGCCAAGTTGCACGAGGACTAGCGGGAGGATACTACAATGAGCAGTTCTTC

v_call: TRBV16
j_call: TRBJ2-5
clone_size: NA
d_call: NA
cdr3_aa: CASSLPRGRQETQYF
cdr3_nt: TGTGCCAGCAGCCTACCGCGAGGGAGACAAGAGACCCAGTACTTC

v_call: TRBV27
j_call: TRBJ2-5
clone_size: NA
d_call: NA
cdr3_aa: CASSRNPLVETQYF
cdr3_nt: TGTGCCAGCAGTAGGAATCCCCTAGTTGAGACCCAGTACTTC